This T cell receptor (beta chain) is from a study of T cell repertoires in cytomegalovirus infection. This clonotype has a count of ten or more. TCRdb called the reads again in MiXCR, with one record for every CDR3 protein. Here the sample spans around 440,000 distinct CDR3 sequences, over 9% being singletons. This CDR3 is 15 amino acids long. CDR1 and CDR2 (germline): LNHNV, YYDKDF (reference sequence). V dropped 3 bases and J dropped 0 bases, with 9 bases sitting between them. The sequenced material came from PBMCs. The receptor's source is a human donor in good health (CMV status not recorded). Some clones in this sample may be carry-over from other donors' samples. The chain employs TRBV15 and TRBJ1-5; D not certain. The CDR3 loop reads CATSSLGASNQPQHF. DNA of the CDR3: TGTGCCACCAGCAGTTTAGGAGCTAGCAATCAGCCCCAGCATTTT.